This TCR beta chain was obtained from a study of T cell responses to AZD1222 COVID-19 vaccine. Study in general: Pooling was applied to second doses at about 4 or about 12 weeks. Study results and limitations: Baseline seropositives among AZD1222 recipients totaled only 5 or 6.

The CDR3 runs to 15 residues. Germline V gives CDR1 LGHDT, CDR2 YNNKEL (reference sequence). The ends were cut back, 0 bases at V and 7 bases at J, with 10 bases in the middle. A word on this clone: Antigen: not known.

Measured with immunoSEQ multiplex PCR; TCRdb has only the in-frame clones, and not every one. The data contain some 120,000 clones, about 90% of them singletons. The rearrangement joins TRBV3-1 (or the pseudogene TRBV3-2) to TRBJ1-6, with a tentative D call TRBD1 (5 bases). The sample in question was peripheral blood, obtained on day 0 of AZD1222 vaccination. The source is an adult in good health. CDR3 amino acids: CASSQEAGRNSPLHF. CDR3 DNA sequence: TGTGCCAGCAGCCAAGAAGCAGGGCGGAATTCACCCCTCCACTTT.